The following is a TCR beta chain sequence with its context. CDR3 length: 15 amino acids. Germline V gene data show CDR1 as SGHTA and CDR2 as FQGNSA. Trimming took 1 base from V and 1 from J, leaving 8 bases between them. The sample belongs to a study of blood T cell repertoires in COVID-19. Overall study context: Sources were T cells, B-cell-depleted T cells, or PBMCs; the material itself was cDNA or gDNA.

Repertoires were generated with immunoSEQ multiplex PCR, while TCRdb's copy carries only in-frame clones and drops some. The sample lists approximately 340,000 clones; roughly 86% were seen once. The specimen sequenced was peripheral blood. The clonotype originates from a man aged 25-40 years with COVID-19, enrolled during active disease. V and J are TRBV7-2 and TRBJ1-5; maybe TRBD1 (5 bases). The CDR3 DNA follows: TGTGCCAGCAGCTTAGGCAGACAGAGCAATCAGCCCCAGCATTTT. Protein sequence: CASSLGRQSNQPQHF.